This T cell receptor beta chain was found in a study of CD8+ T cells in alopecia areata. This CDR3 has 13 residues. The V end was cut by 4 bases, the J end by 1 base, with 11 bases between. Germline CDR1 reads SQVTM; CDR2 reads ANQGSEA. This clone appeared a few times. It was cDNA, reverse transcribed from extracted RNA, that served as the sequencing template. Profiling relied on immunoSEQ multiplex PCR, and the TCRdb table lists in-frame clones only, not all of them. The sample lists some 110,000 clones, less than 45% occurring once. This receptor was taken from a human donor with alopecia areata. The chain recombines TRBV29-1 with TRBJ2-7; D is undetermined. The material sequenced was CD4+ T cells sorted from blood. CDR3 DNA: TGCAGCGTTGGAAGAGACTTATCCTACGAGCAGTACTTC. Encoded protein: CSVGRDLSYEQYF.